This T cell receptor beta chain was retrieved from a study of T cell clones after liver transplantation. About the research overall: Post-transplant blood was tracked for graft-donor-reactive T cell clones identified in a pre-transplant mixed lymphocyte reaction. Graft-donor-reactive sequences were compared with third-party-reactive TCRbeta sequences from pre-transplant mixed lymphocyte reactions.

With regard to this clone: Its antigen is unidentified.

Germline values: CDR1 SGHKS, CDR2 YYEKEE (reference sequence). The CDR3 length is 15 residues. The V and J ends lost 1 base and 7 bases, in that order; junction bases with no gene match: 6. Overall study results and limits: Low donor cell numbers restricted donor-reactive repertoire measurement in a couple of subjects. Small, mixed patient groups and varying post-transplant times limit these conclusions.

Only in-frame clones appear in the TCRdb table, and some are missing; sequencing was by immunoSEQ multiplex PCR. The sample carries 72,000 or so clones, 75% to 90% recorded once. The receptor was isolated from a human patient who received a liver transplant. Among the T cells, some may be from the graft donor. The genes are TRBV5-5 and TRBJ1-5, with TRBD1 identical over 9 bases. The input for sequencing was CD4+ T cells from blood, taken at the 22-month timepoint. CDR3 DNA: TGTGCCAGCAGCTTGCGAGGGGACAGGGACCAGCCCCAGCATTTT. This sequence encodes CASSLRGDRDQPQHF. Variable domain in full (rest from reference TRBV5-5 and TRBJ1-5): DAGVTQSPTHLIKTRGQQVTLRCSPISGHKSVSWYQQVLGQGPQFIFQYYEKEERGRGNFPDRFSARQFPNYSSELNVNALLLGDSALYLCASSLRGDRDQPQHFGDGTRLSIL.